A few counts support the clone carrying this TCR beta chain. Its target is unknown. TCRdb re-called the reads through MiXCR, storing one row per CDR3 protein. Here the sample spans about 920,000 distinct CDR3 sequences, 31% being singletons. This sample stems from a study of T cell repertoires in cytomegalovirus infection. From germline, CDR1 is SGHVS and CDR2 FNYEAQ. The CDR3 is 15 amino acids. The germline V and J ends were trimmed by 1 base and 1 base, with 10 bases remaining between them. Study observations and caveats: Cumulated frequencies of public TCR beta families served to identify carriers of CMV plus the relevant HLA. The ex vivo response was dominated by HLA-C-restricted CMV-specific TCR beta clonotypes.

This sequence joins TRBV7-6 and TRBJ2-5; no definite D call. The sequencing here drew on cultured CD8+ T cells from PBMCs, taken from culture after CMV antigen stimulation. The clonotype was recovered from a human donor in good health (CMV status not recorded). Some clones in this sample may be carry-over from other donors' samples. The CDR3 loop is CASSLVSGSQETQYF. Here the CDR3 DNA reads TGTGCCAGCAGCTTAGTTTCCGGCAGCCAAGAGACCCAGTACTTC.